The rows below give T cell receptor beta chains drawn from one sample of a study of prognosis after radiotherapy for stage I lung cancer. TCRdb re-called the multiplex PCR reads through MiXCR, storing one row per CDR3 protein. This sample has about 35,000 distinct CDR3 sequences, with around a third found just once. The starting material was PBMCs, obtained before or after stereotactic body radiation therapy (not recorded which). The receptors were sampled from a donor of 50 years or more with non-small cell lung cancer. CDR3s include the opening cysteine and the closing phenylalanine or tryptophan. Fields, in order: V gene, J gene, D gene, CDR3 protein. The D gene is left open where the match is weak.

V: TRBV11-2
J: TRBJ2-3
D: .
CDR3: CASSLVVLGDTQYF

V: TRBV6-1
J: TRBJ1-5
D: .
CDR3: CAISDSGNQPQHF

V: TRBV5-1
J: TRBJ1-1
D: TRBD1
CDR3: CASTQGGSVNTEAFF

V: TRBV11-2
J: TRBJ2-1
D: TRBD1
CDR3: CASSFDRVSEQFF

V: TRBV2
J: TRBJ2-7
D: .
CDR3: CASSVRGYEQYF

V: TRBV6-2/TRBV6-3
J: TRBJ1-1
D: .
CDR3: CASSYPGAQNTEAFF

V: TRBV19
J: TRBJ1-6
D: .
CDR3: CASSTNFEAKGSPLHF

V: TRBV6-1
J: TRBJ1-1
D: .
CDR3: CASRRHLNTEAFF

V: TRBV5-4
J: TRBJ2-5
D: TRBD1
CDR3: CASSLEGQGRESQYF

V: TRBV28
J: TRBJ1-3
D: .
CDR3: CASTHGVSGNTIYF

V: TRBV19
J: TRBJ2-7
D: .
CDR3: CASSTRGTYEQYF

V: TRBV6-4
J: TRBJ2-2
D: TRBD1
CDR3: CASRDRGWNTGELFF

V: TRBV28
J: TRBJ1-1
D: .
CDR3: CASSLWGAENTEAFF

V: TRBV9
J: TRBJ2-7
D: TRBD2
CDR3: CASSLSGGSGYEQYF

V: TRBV6-2/TRBV6-3
J: TRBJ2-5
D: TRBD2
CDR3: CASRLGLASGTQYF